The 25 T cell receptor beta chains below come from one sample, sequenced in a study of T cells in Graves' hyperthyroidism and ophthalmopathy. Amplified TCR beta CDR3 regions came from RNA transcripts. TCR CDR3 underwent first-round RT-PCR with the HTBI primer set. MiXCR, applied by TCRdb to the multiplex PCR reads, yields one record per CDR3 protein. Of about 590,000 distinct CDR3 sequences in the sample, more than 15% were seen once. Sequencing was performed on blood. The receptors here all came from a woman younger than 45 with Graves' hyperthyroidism.

The table lists this clonotype with a few counts. The chain has TRBV6-1 and TRBJ1-5; D unresolved. CDR3 length: 21 residues. V dropped 4 bases and J dropped 2 bases, with 30 bases sitting between them. Germline V CDR1 and CDR2: MNHNS, SASEGT. The CDR3 bases are TGTGCCAGCAGTGGGGGAATAGATAGCCCCACGGGGATCGAAGGCAATCAGCCCCAGCATTTT. This codes for CASSGGIDSPTGIEGNQPQHF.

This clonotype appeared many times. This sequence joins TRBV6-5 and TRBJ2-5; possibly TRBD1 for D (6 bases). The CDR3 totals 15 residues. The germline V gene encodes CDR1 MNHEY and CDR2 SVGAGI. Trimming removed 2 bases at V and 5 bases at J, with 15 bases between. The CDR3 DNA follows: TGTGCCAGCAGTTACGGGGGCCAAATTGGGGAGACCCAGTACTTC. It codes for CASSYGGQIGETQYF.

This clonotype came up many times. The chain combines TRBV4-3 with TRBJ2-5, with 9 bases identical to TRBD2. V shed 0 bases and J 3 bases; nucleotides not matched to a gene: 5. The CDR3 is made up of 16 amino acids. Germline CDR1 is LGHNA and CDR2 is YSLEER. For the CDR3, the DNA is TGCGCCAGCAGCCAAGATCGGGGACTAGCTGAAGAGACCCAGTACTTC. This translates into CASSQDRGLAEETQYF.

The chain uses TRBV4-1 and TRBJ2-3; 8 bases map to TRBD2. Germline V CDR1 and CDR2: MGHRA, YSYEKL. Unmatched junction bases numbered 22, after V lost 0 bases and J lost 5 bases. The CDR3 is 21 amino acids. CDR3 loop: CASSQEEAGTKIAGGRDTQYF. The DNA for the CDR3 is TGCGCCAGCAGCCAAGAAGAAGCGGGGACAAAAATCGCGGGAGGCCGAGATACGCAGTATTTT.

This sequence joins TRBV15 and TRBJ1-5; the D is unclear. The CDR3 is 15 residues long. V lost 0 bases and J 5 bases, leaving 11 bases between the germline ends. Germline CDR1 reads LNHNV; CDR2 reads YYDKDF (reference sequence). The CDR3 DNA is TGTGCCACCAGCAGAGATTCCGGGTTTGATCAGCCCCAGCATTTT. It is translated as CATSRDSGFDQPQHF.

The V call is TRBV6-5, the J call TRBJ2-1, with D possibly matching TRBD1 (7 bases). V was shortened by 0 bases and J by 7 bases, with 19 bases between the two germline ends. There are 17 residues in the CDR3. CDR1 MNHEY and CDR2 SVGAGI come from the germline V gene. The CDR3 DNA sequence: TGTGCCAGCAGTTACTCGAAGCATACAGGGGAGGTGAATGAGCAGTTCTTC. Its translation is CASSYSKHTGEVNEQFF.

This clonotype was found a few times. The genes are TRBV6-4 and TRBJ1-5; the match to TRBD1 covers 7 bases. The CDR3 loop spans 15 amino acids. Germline CDR1 MRHNA, CDR2 SNTAGT. J lost 5 bases, V lost 7 bases, and 11 bases had no gene match. The CDR3 here is CASIESQGPDQPQHF. CDR3 DNA sequence: TGTGCCAGCATCGAATCACAGGGGCCGGATCAGCCCCAGCATTTT.

The sample holds many counts of this clonotype. The gene calls are TRBV12-3 or TRBV12-4 and TRBJ2-4; the match to TRBD2 covers 7 bases. The V gene end was trimmed by 6 bases and the J gene end by 1 base; junction bases not matched to a gene: 6. The CDR3 covers 15 residues. CDR3 residues: CASSPSGGAKNIQYF. As DNA, the CDR3 is TGTGCCAGCAGCCCCTCCGGGGGGGCCAAAAACATTCAGTACTTC.

The table lists this clonotype with a count of one. Just one base apart from a much larger clone, this may be a read error. This chain connects TRBV7-2 to TRBJ2-2, with unresolved D. CDR3 length: 14 amino acids. Germline CDR1 is SGHTA and CDR2 is FQGNSA. The CDR3 nucleotides are TGTGCCAGCAACTTAGGTTTCGGACCCGGGGAGCTGTTTTTT. Translated, it gives CASNLGFGPGELFF.

This clonotype was seen ten or more times. V is TRBV28 and J is TRBJ1-5; maybe TRBD1 (5 bases). Germline CDR1 reads MDHEN; CDR2 reads SYDVKM. V was shortened by 3 bases and J by 0 bases, with 18 bases between the two germline ends. CDR3 length: 18 residues. The CDR3 sequence is CASSFRYGTVYSNQPQHF. CDR3 coding DNA: TGTGCCAGCAGTTTTAGGTACGGGACTGTTTATAGCAATCAGCCCCAGCATTTT.

This clonotype occurred many times. This chain connects TRBV6-1 to TRBJ1-2, with 8 bases that match TRBD1. Germline loops: CDR1 MNHNS, CDR2 SASEGT. Losses at the gene ends were 5 bases for V and 4 bases for J; bases not matched to a gene: 9. This CDR3 has 15 amino acids. The CDR3 DNA follows: TGTGCCAGCAGTAGGAGGACAGGGACGGGCTATGGCTACACCTTC. Amino acids: CASSRRTGTGYGYTF.

This clonotype was seen repeatedly, ten times or more. The chain uses TRBV27 and TRBJ2-7, with no clear D. V dropped 0 bases and J dropped 5 bases, with 8 bases sitting between them. This CDR3 contains 13 residues. Germline CDR1 and CDR2: MNHEY and SMNVEV (reference sequence). The CDR3 DNA is TGTGCCAGCAGTTTATCGCGTAATAACGAGCAGTACTTC. It translates to CASSLSRNNEQYF.

The V call is TRBV6-9, the J call TRBJ1-2, with D tentatively TRBD1 (5 bases). The CDR3 spans 14 residues. The germline V and J ends were trimmed by 4 bases and 5 bases, with 14 bases remaining between them. Per the germline V gene, CDR1 is MNHGY and CDR2 is SVAAGI. CDR3 sequence: CASSSPTADYGYTF. CDR3 DNA: TGTGCCAGCAGTTCTCCGACAGCAGATTATGGCTACACCTTC.

This clonotype was counted only a few times. The V and J genes are TRBV5-1 and TRBJ2-1; TRBD1 aligns across 12 bases. The J segment lost 8 bases and the V segment lost 4 bases, leaving 22 bases of the junction unmatched. The germline V gene has CDR1 SGHRS and CDR2 YFSETQ. The CDR3 totals 20 residues. The CDR3 sequence: CASSPTPGQGAINYLDEQFF. The CDR3 region has the DNA TGCGCCAGCAGCCCCACTCCGGGACAGGGGGCTATCAACTATCTCGATGAGCAGTTCTTC.

This clonotype was recorded many times. This rearrangement joins TRBV11-2 to TRBJ1-4; D is perhaps TRBD1 (6 bases). Trimming pared 2 bases from V and 6 bases from J, leaving 10 bases between. CDR3 size: 14 residues. Germline V lookup: CDR1 SGHAT, CDR2 FQNNGV. The CDR3 here is CASSLMGADEKLFF. The CDR3 DNA follows: TGTGCCAGCAGCTTAATGGGGGCGGATGAAAAACTGTTTTTT.

Worth noting for this clonotype: It may be a read error: a sequence one base away is much more abundant. The CDR3 spells CSREGKVDEQFF. CDR3 nucleotides: TGCAGTCGGGAGGGTAAAGTAGATGAGCAGTTCTTC. The J gene is TRBJ2-1, the V gene TRBV20-1; TRBD2 matches 8 bases. Germline V gives CDR1 DFQATT, CDR2 SNEGSKA (reference sequence). CDR3 length: 12 amino acids. The ends lost 8 bases at V and 8 bases at J; junction bases unmatched: 8.

The chain carries TRBV7-3 and TRBJ1-4, with TRBD1 identical over 9 bases. Germline values: CDR1 SGHTA, CDR2 FQGTGA. Trimming removed 2 bases from V and 7 bases from J; junction bases left unmatched: 5. CDR3 length equals 15 residues. CDR3 loop: CASSLSGQGSEKLFF. Written as DNA, the CDR3 is TGTGCCAGCAGCTTATCTGGACAGGGGTCTGAAAAACTGTTTTTT. Full variable domain (remainder filled in from reference TRBV7-3 and TRBJ1-4): GAGVSQTPSNKVTEKGKYVELRCDPISGHTALYWYRQSLGQGPEFLIYFQGTGAADDSGLPNDRFFAVRPEGSVSTLKIQRTERGDSAVYLCASSLSGQGSEKLFFGSGTQLSVL.

This clonotype has a handful of counts. V usage is TRBV15 and J usage is TRBJ1-2; D unresolved. The germline gives CDR1 LNHNV, CDR2 YYDKDF (reference sequence). There are 9 residues in the CDR3. The V and J ends lost 11 bases and 4 bases respectively, with 5 bases between them. DNA of the CDR3: TGTGCCCCGCCCTATGGCTACACCTTC. It codes for CAPPYGYTF.

The rearrangement uses TRBV20-1 and TRBJ2-7, with 10 bases fitting TRBD2. The CDR3 is 15 residues long. The germline CDR1 and CDR2 sequences are DFQATT and SNEGSKA (reference sequence). V lost 1 base, J lost 1 base, and 4 bases stayed unmatched. Written as DNA, the CDR3 is TGCAGTGCTAGAGTTTCTAGCGGGGGATCCTACGAGCAGTACTTC. Amino acids: CSARVSSGGSYEQYF.

This clonotype appeared a single time. At one boundary the junction diverges from the germline segment, which might be a read error. The chain links TRBV5-1 to TRBJ2-2, with TRBD2 identical over 10 bases. Germline lookup yields CDR1 SGHRS and CDR2 YFSETQ. The CDR3 runs to 16 residues. The CDR3 DNA reads TGTGCCAGCAGCTTGGAGGCTAGCGGGAGAGACGGGGAGCTGTTTTTT. Residues: CASSLEASGRDGELFF.

This clonotype was picked up many times. The rearrangement uses TRBV11-2 and TRBJ1-2, with D possibly TRBD1 on 5 matching bases. V shed 0 bases and J shed 2 bases, with 10 bases lying between them. The CDR3 runs to 15 residues. Germline assignment: CDR1 SGHAT and CDR2 FQNNGV. The CDR3 sequence: CASSLDPSGNYGYTF. The CDR3 coding sequence is TGTGCCAGCAGCTTAGACCCGTCAGGGAACTATGGCTACACCTTC.

V usage is TRBV29-1 and J usage is TRBJ2-7, with 8 bases fitting TRBD2. This CDR3 region has 15 residues. Germline-derived CDR1 and CDR2 are SQVTM and ANQGSEA. V was clipped by 4 bases and J by 3 bases; unmatched bases: 11. The CDR3 sequence: CSVADQRERSYEQYF. CDR3 in DNA: TGCAGCGTTGCCGACCAGCGGGAGAGGAGCTACGAGCAGTACTTC.

This clonotype has at least ten counts. The chain recombines TRBV28 with TRBJ2-1, with D perhaps matching TRBD2 (5 bases). Germline V lookup: CDR1 MDHEN, CDR2 SYDVKM. This CDR3 contains 16 residues. The V end lost 6 bases, the J end lost 0 bases, and 15 bases lay between the germline ends. In DNA, the CDR3 is TGTGCCAGCAGCCGAAGCGGCGTTTACTCCTACAATGAGCAGTTCTTC. It yields the protein CASSRSGVYSYNEQFF.

This clonotype was counted many times. V gene TRBV5-1 combines with J gene TRBJ2-1; 12 bases fit TRBD2. J gave up 6 bases and V 4 bases, and 14 bases lay outside the gene matches. Germline lookup yields CDR1 SGHRS and CDR2 YFSETQ. The CDR3 consists of 18 residues. CDR3 amino acids: CASSPWTSGMGTSNEQFF. The CDR3 DNA sequence: TGCGCCAGCAGCCCCTGGACTAGCGGGATGGGGACGAGCAATGAGCAGTTCTTC.

In its sample, this clonotype was seen a few times. This sequence joins TRBV2 and TRBJ2-7, with D perhaps matching TRBD2 (6 bases). The germline V gene encodes CDR1 SNHLY and CDR2 FYNNEI. This CDR3 region has 10 residues. V dropped 6 bases and J dropped 6 bases, with 6 bases sitting between them. Written as DNA, the CDR3 is TGTGCCAGCAGGGGACTCGAGCAGTACTTC. Encoded protein: CASRGLEQYF.